This T cell receptor (beta chain) was captured by sequencing in a study of blood T cell repertoires in COVID-19. Study-wide background: The origin of the acute and convalescent COVID-19 samples was the United States, Italy and Spain.

How the authors handled the data: Amplification of reference gene primers provided the estimated nucleated cell counts. TCRdb's table, derived via immunoSEQ multiplex PCR, lists solely in-frame clones and lacks some. That table gives V, J and clone size, and the DNA gave D and trimming. The table lists approximately 100,000 clones, 89% of them singletons. This clone showed up just once. The clonotype was recovered from a woman aged 55-69 years with acute or convalescent COVID-19. Sequences were obtained from peripheral blood.

The CDR3 protein is CAIRAGDEQFF. The CDR3 DNA reads TGTGCCATCAGAGCGGGGGATGAGCAGTTCTTC. The chain combines TRBV10-3 with TRBJ2-1; TRBD2 matches at 8 bases. CDR3 size: 11 residues. The V gene end was trimmed by 6 bases and the J gene end by 8 bases; junction bases not matched to a gene: 0. Looked up from germline, CDR1 is ENHRY and CDR2 is SYGVKD.